The present entry profiles one T cell receptor beta chain with its context. The sample comes from a study of blood T cell repertoires in COVID-19. In the study overall: PBMCs, B-cell-depleted T cells, or T cells were the source of the cDNA or gDNA that made up the material.

Germline values: CDR1 KGHDR, CDR2 SFDVKD. This CDR3 region has 15 residues. Trimming at V came to 4 bases and at J to 3 bases, leaving 6 bases not matched to a gene. Only in-frame clones appear in the TCRdb table, and some are missing; sequencing was by immunoSEQ multiplex PCR. The sample lists some 350,000 clones; about 89% were seen once. The source is a woman aged 25 to 39 who had recovered from COVID-19. The chain links TRBV24-1 to TRBJ1-2; 8 nucleotides align to TRBD1. The specimen sequenced was PBMCs or T cells enriched from blood (not recorded which). CDR3 bases: TGTGCCACCAGTGACCCGACAGGGGCGGACTATGGCTACACCTTC. Residues: CATSDPTGADYGYTF.